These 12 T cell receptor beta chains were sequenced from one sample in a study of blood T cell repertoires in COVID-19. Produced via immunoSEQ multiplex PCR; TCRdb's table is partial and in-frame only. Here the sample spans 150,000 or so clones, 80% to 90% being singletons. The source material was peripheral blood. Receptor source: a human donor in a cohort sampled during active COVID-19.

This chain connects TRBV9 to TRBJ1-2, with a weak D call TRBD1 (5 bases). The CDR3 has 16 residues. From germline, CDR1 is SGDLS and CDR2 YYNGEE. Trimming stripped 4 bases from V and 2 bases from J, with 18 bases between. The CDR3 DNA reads TGTGCCAGCAGCCGAGACCAGATACAGGAGAACTATGGCTACACCTTC. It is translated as CASSRDQIQENYGYTF.

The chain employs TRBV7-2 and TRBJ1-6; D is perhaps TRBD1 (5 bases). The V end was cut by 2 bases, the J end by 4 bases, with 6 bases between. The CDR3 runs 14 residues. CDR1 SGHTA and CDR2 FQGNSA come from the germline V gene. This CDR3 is CASSLKGYNSPLHF. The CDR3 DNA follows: TGTGCCAGCAGCTTAAAGGGGTATAATTCACCCCTCCACTTT. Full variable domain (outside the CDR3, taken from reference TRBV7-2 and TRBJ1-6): GAGVSQSPSNKVTEKGKDVELRCDPISGHTALYWYRQSLGQGLEFLIYFQGNSAPDKSGLPSDRFSAERTGGSVSTLTIQRTQQEDSAVYLCASSLKGYNSPLHFGNGTRLTVT.

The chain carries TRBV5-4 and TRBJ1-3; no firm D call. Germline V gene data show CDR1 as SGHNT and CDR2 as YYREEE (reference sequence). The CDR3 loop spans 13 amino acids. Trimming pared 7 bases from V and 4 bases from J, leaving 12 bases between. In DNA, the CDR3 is TGTGCCAGCGCCCAGCGGGGAGGAAACACCATATATTTT. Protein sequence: CASAQRGGNTIYF.

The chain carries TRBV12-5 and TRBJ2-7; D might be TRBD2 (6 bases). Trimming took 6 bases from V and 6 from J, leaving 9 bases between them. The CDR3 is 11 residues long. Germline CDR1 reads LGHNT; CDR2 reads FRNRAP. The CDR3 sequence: CASGRDGEQYF. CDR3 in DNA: TGTGCTAGTGGGCGGGACGGCGAGCAGTACTTC. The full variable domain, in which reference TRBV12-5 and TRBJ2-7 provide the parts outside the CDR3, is DARVTQTPRHKVTEMGQEVTMRCQPILGHNTVFWYRQTMMQGLELLAYFRNRAPLDDSGMPKDRFSAEMPDATLATLKIQPSEPRDSAVYFCASGRDGEQYFGPGTRLTVT.

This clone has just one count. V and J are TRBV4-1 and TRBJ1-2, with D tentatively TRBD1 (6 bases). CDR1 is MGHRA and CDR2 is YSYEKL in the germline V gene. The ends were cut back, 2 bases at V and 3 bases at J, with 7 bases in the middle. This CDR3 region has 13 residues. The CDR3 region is CASSQKGDYGYTF. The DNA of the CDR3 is TGCGCCAGCAGCCAAAAGGGGGACTATGGCTACACCTTC.

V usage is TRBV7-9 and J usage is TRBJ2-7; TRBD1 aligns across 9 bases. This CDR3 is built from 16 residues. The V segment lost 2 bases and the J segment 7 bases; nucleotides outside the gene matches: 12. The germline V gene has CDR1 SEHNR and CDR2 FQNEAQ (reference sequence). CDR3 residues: CASSLWKQGAPTEQYF. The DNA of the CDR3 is TGTGCCAGCAGCTTATGGAAACAGGGGGCCCCTACGGAGCAGTACTTC. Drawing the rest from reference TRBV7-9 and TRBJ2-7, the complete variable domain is DTGVSQNPRHKITKRGQNVTFRCDPISEHNRLYWYRQTLGQGPEFLTYFQNEAQLEKSRLLSDRFSAERPKGSFSTLEIQRTEQGDSAMYLCASSLWKQGAPTEQYFGPGTRLTVT.

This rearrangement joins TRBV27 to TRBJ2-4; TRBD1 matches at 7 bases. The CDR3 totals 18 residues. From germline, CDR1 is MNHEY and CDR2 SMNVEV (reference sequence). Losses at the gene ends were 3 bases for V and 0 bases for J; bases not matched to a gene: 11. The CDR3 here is CASSFGRGSSLAKNIQYF. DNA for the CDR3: TGTGCCAGCAGTTTTGGCAGGGGGAGCTCACTAGCCAAAAACATTCAGTACTTC.

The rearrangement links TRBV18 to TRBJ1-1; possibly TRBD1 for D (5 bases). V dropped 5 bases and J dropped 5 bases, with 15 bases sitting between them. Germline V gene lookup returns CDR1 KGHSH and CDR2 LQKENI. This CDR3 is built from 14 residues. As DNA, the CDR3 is TGTGCCAGCTCAGGTACGGGGGGTCGGACTGAAGCTTTCTTT. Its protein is CASSGTGGRTEAFF. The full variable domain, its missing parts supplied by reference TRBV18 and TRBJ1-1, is NAGVMQNPRHLVRRRGQEARLRCSPMKGHSHVYWYRQLPEEGLKFMVYLQKENIIDESGMPKERFSAEFPKEGPSILRIQQVVRGDSAAYFCASSGTGGRTEAFFGQGTRLTVV.

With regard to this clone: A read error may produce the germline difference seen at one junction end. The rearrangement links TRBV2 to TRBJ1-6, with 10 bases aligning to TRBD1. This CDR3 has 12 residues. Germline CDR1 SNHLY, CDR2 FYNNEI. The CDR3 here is CASSEGRQGALF. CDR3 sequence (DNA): TGTGCCAGCAGTGAAGGCCGACAGGGGGCTCTCTTT.

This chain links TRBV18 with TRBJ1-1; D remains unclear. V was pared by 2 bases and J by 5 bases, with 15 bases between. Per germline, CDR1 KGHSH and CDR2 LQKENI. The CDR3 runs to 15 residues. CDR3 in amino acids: CASSPSAGGETEAFF. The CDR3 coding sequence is TGTGCCAGCTCACCATCGGCAGGTGGTGAGACTGAAGCTTTCTTT.

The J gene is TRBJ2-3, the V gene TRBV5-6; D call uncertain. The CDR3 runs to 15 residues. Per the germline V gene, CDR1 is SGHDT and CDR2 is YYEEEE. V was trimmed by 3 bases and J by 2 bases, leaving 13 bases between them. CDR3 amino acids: CASSSQLPNTDTQYF. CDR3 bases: TGTGCCAGCAGCTCCCAACTTCCCAACACAGATACGCAGTATTTT.

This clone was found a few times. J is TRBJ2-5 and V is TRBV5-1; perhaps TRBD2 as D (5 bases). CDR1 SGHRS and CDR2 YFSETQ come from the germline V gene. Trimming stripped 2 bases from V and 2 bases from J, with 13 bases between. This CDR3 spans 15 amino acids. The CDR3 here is CASSFRGLGQETQYF. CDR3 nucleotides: TGCGCCAGCAGCTTTCGCGGGTTGGGGCAAGAGACCCAGTACTTC. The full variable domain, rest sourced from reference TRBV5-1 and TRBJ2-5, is KAGVTQTPRYLIKTRGQQVTLSCSPISGHRSVSWYQQTPGQGLQFLFEYFSETQRNKGNFPGRFSGRQFSNSRSEMNVSTLELGDSALYLCASSFRGLGQETQYFGPGTRLLVL.